This T cell receptor (beta chain) comes out of a study of STAT5B mutations in CD4+ large granular lymphocyte leukemia. In regard to this clone: Antigen unknown.

Germline values: CDR1 ENHRY, CDR2 SYGVKD. This CDR3 has 12 amino acids. The protocol was immunoSEQ multiplex PCR, while the TCRdb copy is restricted to in-frame clones and leaves out a portion. The repertoire consists of tens of thousands of clones, with 79% occurring once and the leading ten covering approximately 0.4%. Healthy controls were blood donor buffy coats. Study conclusions and caveats: No patients shared main leukemic clonotypes, though less than 30% appeared at low frequency elsewhere. CD4-sorted patient repertoires seemed more clonal than healthy CD4+ repertoires. Without HLA matching, higher CD4+ than CD8+ T-LGLL clonality could reflect small sample size.

This sequence was found in a human donor in good health. V and J are TRBV10-3 and TRBJ2-5; possibly TRBD1 for D (6 bases). The J call is doubtful: the DNA matches TRBJ2-7 better. Sequences were obtained from CD4+ T cells from blood buffy coats. DNA of the CDR3: TGTGCCATCGGACAGAGCTCCTACGAGCAGTACTTC. It encodes CAIGQSSYEQYF.